Below are 5 T cell receptor beta chains sequenced from a single sample in a study of cytomegalovirus exposure and HLA in healthy donors. Researchers ran the PCR with 60 Vbeta and 13 Jbeta primers. The table came from immunoSEQ multiplex PCR; TCRdb's copy has only in-frame clones and leaves some out. The table includes about 150,000 clones, approximately 81% detected once. Material: PBMCs. The receptor source for this set is a woman younger than 30 in good health and CMV-seronegative.

This clone was recorded once. The genes are TRBV7-2 and TRBJ2-1, with 10 nucleotides matching TRBD2. V lost 7 bases to trimming and J lost 7 bases; unmatched junction nucleotides: 10. Germline V lookup: CDR1 SGHTA, CDR2 FQGNSA. There are 15 residues in the CDR3. The CDR3 is CASTSDSGRWNEQFF. CDR3 in DNA: TGTGCCAGCACCTCCGATAGCGGGAGGTGGAATGAGCAGTTCTTC.

The genes are TRBV18 and TRBJ2-5; 7 positions match TRBD1. Germline V gene sequence: CDR1 KGHSH, CDR2 LQKENI. With V trimmed by 3 bases and J by 5 bases, 3 bases remained unmatched. CDR3 length: 13 residues. CDR3 sequence reads: CASSPTGTETQYF. DNA for the CDR3: TGTGCCAGCTCACCGACAGGGACGGAGACCCAGTACTTC.

The chain employs TRBV27 and TRBJ1-3, with D possibly TRBD1 on 5 matching bases. Germline-derived CDR1 and CDR2 are MNHEY and SMNVEV (reference sequence). Trimming cost V 0 bases and J 4 bases, with 13 bases left between them. The length of the CDR3 is 16 residues. The CDR3 loop is CASSLSPGLGGNTIYF. The DNA for the CDR3 is TGTGCCAGCAGTTTATCACCGGGACTGGGGGGAAACACCATATATTTT.

The rearrangement uses TRBV5-1 and TRBJ1-1; a possible D gene is TRBD1 (6 bases). Trimming pared 4 bases from V and 2 bases from J, leaving 15 bases between. The CDR3 length is 15 residues. The germline CDR1 and CDR2 sequences are SGHRS and YFSETQ. The CDR3 bases are TGCGCCAGCAGCGGGGGGGACACTTCAAACACTGAAGCTTTCTTT. This gives the protein CASSGGDTSNTEAFF.

Only one count was recorded for this clone. The V call is TRBV28, the J call TRBJ1-2, with no clear D. Germline lookup yields CDR1 MDHEN and CDR2 SYDVKM. The CDR3 has 12 residues. The V end was cut by 6 bases, the J end by 1 base, with 6 bases between. The CDR3 is CASRLVNYGYTF. The CDR3 region has the DNA TGTGCCAGCAGGCTAGTTAACTATGGCTACACCTTC.